This entry lists 21 T cell receptor beta chains sequenced from one sample in a study of T cells in Graves' hyperthyroidism and ophthalmopathy. The TCR beta CDR3 regions underwent amplification using RNA transcripts as the source. TCR CDR3 regions were first amplified by RT-PCR with HTBI primers. TCRdb recomputed calls from the multiplex PCR reads with MiXCR, one row per CDR3 protein. The sample has a few hundred thousand distinct CDR3 sequences, roughly 15% seen once; the top ten hold more than 10%. Sample: blood. These receptors were collected from a woman aged 40 to 50 with Graves' hyperthyroidism that later progressed to Graves' ophthalmopathy.

This clonotype has ten or more counts. V gene TRBV12-3 or TRBV12-4 combines with J gene TRBJ2-4, with D unresolved. Trimming pared 8 bases from V and 3 bases from J, leaving 11 bases between. This CDR3 spans 13 amino acids. As DNA, the CDR3 is TGTGCCAGCTCCCATTTGGGCAAAAACATTCAGTACTTC. As protein: CASSHLGKNIQYF.

The chain links TRBV20-1 to TRBJ2-1; TRBD2 matches 7 bases. Unmatched junction bases numbered 9, after V lost 5 bases and J lost 8 bases. CDR3 length: 13 residues. Germline CDR1 is DFQATT and CDR2 is SNEGSKA (reference sequence). CDR3 coding DNA: TGCAGTGCTTCGGGACTACCGATGGATGAGCAGTTCTTC. This translates into CSASGLPMDEQFF.

This clonotype showed up many times. The V gene is TRBV18, the J gene TRBJ2-7; 8 positions match TRBD1. From germline, CDR1 is KGHSH and CDR2 LQKENI. The trim removed 3 bases at V and 3 bases at J, leaving 7 bases unmatched. The CDR3 consists of 15 residues. CDR3 residues: CASSPDGQGIYEQYF. The CDR3 DNA reads as TGTGCCAGCTCACCGGACGGACAGGGAATCTACGAGCAGTACTTC.

This chain links TRBV3-1 with TRBJ1-4; 9 bases align to TRBD1. CDR1 is LGHDT, CDR2 YNNKEL, per germline (reference sequence). With 1 base clipped from V and 12 bases from J, the junction kept 3 bases outside the gene matches. The CDR3 spans 13 residues. This CDR3 is CASSQGTGGELFF. CDR3 nucleotide sequence: TGTGCCAGCAGCCAAGGAACAGGGGGCGAACTGTTTTTT. Combining the CDR3 with reference TRBV3-1 and TRBJ1-4 gives the whole variable domain DTAVSQTPKYLVTQMGNDKSIKCEQNLGHDTMYWYKQDSKKFLKIMFSYNNKELIINETVPNRFSPKSPDKAHLNLHINSLELGDSAVYFCASSQGTGGELFFGSGTQLSVL.

Ten or more counts support this clonotype. The chain joins TRBV6-1 to TRBJ2-1; possible D gene TRBD1, 5 bases. Trimming left V 7 bases short and J 7 bases short, with 17 bases between. The CDR3 sequence is 14 residues long. Per germline, CDR1 MNHNS and CDR2 SASEGT. The CDR3 nucleotides are TGTGCCAGCACCGACAGCCTCAGGACGAATGAGCAGTTCTTC. Translated, it gives CASTDSLRTNEQFF.

This clonotype was seen ten or more times. The V call is TRBV11-2, the J call TRBJ2-3, with TRBD2 identical over 8 bases. V gave up 4 bases and J gave up 1 base; unmatched junction bases: 7. This CDR3 region has 16 residues. Looked up from germline, CDR1 is SGHAT and CDR2 is FQNNGV. CDR3 bases: TGTGCCAGCAGCTCATCGACTAGCGTCCGCACAGATACGCAGTATTTT. As protein: CASSSSTSVRTDTQYF.

This clonotype was observed a few times. The chain carries TRBV11-3 and TRBJ1-5; D is ambiguous. V was clipped by 2 bases and J by 4 bases, with 12 bases between them. The germline CDR1 and CDR2 sequences are SGHNT and YENEEA. The length of the CDR3 is 15 residues. CDR3 amino acids: CASSLQGLPNQPQHF. The CDR3 nucleotides are TGTGCCAGCAGCTTACAAGGACTGCCGAATCAGCCCCAGCATTTT.

The V call is TRBV27, the J call TRBJ2-4; no firm D call. V dropped 7 bases and J dropped 4 bases, with 8 bases sitting between them. Germline assignment: CDR1 MNHEY and CDR2 SMNVEV (reference sequence). There are 12 residues in the CDR3. The CDR3 nucleotides are TGTGCCAGCATAGGAGAAAAAAACATTCAGTACTTC. It specifies CASIGEKNIQYF.

The sample holds many counts of this clonotype. The genes are TRBV27 and TRBJ1-1, with TRBD1 as a possible D gene (5 bases). The CDR3 consists of 17 residues. The V and J ends lost 1 base and 1 base respectively, with 16 bases between them. Germline CDR1 and CDR2: MNHEY and SMNVEV (reference sequence). The CDR3: CASSLFGRARWNTEAFF. CDR3 in DNA: TGTGCCAGCAGTTTATTTGGCAGGGCACGCTGGAACACTGAAGCTTTCTTT.

V and J are TRBV5-1 and TRBJ2-5; possibly TRBD1 for D (5 bases). Trimming removed 4 bases from V and 1 base from J, with 17 bases in between. Germline V lookup: CDR1 SGHRS, CDR2 YFSETQ. The CDR3 loop spans 16 amino acids. CDR3 region: CASSLTLRVGQETQYF. The DNA for the CDR3 is TGCGCCAGCAGCCTGACTCTCAGGGTCGGCCAAGAGACCCAGTACTTC.

This clonotype has ten or more counts. The chain is built from TRBV12-3 or TRBV12-4 and TRBJ2-1; D uncertain. The CDR3 loop spans 14 amino acids. Trimming shortened V by 0 bases and J by 7 bases, and 10 bases separated the two germline ends. CDR3 DNA: TGTGCCAGCAGTTTAGCGTTGGTAGCTAATGAGCAGTTCTTC. Residues: CASSLALVANEQFF.

In this sample, this clonotype turned up many times. The chain uses TRBV4-1 and TRBJ1-3, with D unclear. V was clipped by 1 base and J by 0 bases, with 7 bases between them. This CDR3 spans 15 amino acids. Germline values: CDR1 MGHRA, CDR2 YSYEKL. The DNA of the CDR3 is TGCGCCAGCAGCCAAGTGATTAGCTCTGGAAACACCATATATTTT. Translated, it gives CASSQVISSGNTIYF.

Many counts were recorded for this clonotype. The V and J genes are TRBV7-3 and TRBJ1-1, with D possibly TRBD1 on 6 matching bases. The CDR3 covers 13 residues. V shed 5 bases and J shed 3 bases, with 10 bases lying between them. Germline V lookup: CDR1 SGHTA, CDR2 FQGTGA. The CDR3 sequence: CASSQQGYTEAFF. CDR3 in DNA: TGTGCCAGCAGCCAACAGGGTTACACTGAAGCTTTCTTT.

This clonotype was observed a few times. The junction shows a germline mismatch at one end, possibly a read error. This chain connects TRBV18 to TRBJ2-6, with 8 bases fitting TRBD1. This CDR3 has 18 residues. The germline CDR1 and CDR2 sequences are KGHSH and LQKENI. The chain's CDR3 is CASSPRTGTPSGANVPTF. DNA of the CDR3: TGTGCCAGCTCACCGAGGACAGGGACCCCCTCTGGGGCCAACGTCCCGACTTTC.

This chain uses TRBV2 with TRBJ2-3; TRBD2 agrees at 8 bases. The CDR3 totals 14 residues. J gave up 7 bases and V 1 base, and 4 bases lay outside the gene matches. CDR1 SNHLY and CDR2 FYNNEI come from the germline V gene. The CDR3 DNA follows: TGTGCCAGCAGTGAAGGGGGCGGGAGGCATACGCAGTATTTT. As protein: CASSEGGGRHTQYF.

In its sample, this clonotype was seen many times. The chain couples TRBV11-2 to TRBJ2-1; weak D call: TRBD1 (6 bases). There are 15 residues in the CDR3. V lost 5 bases and J 4 bases, leaving 15 bases between the germline ends. The germline gives CDR1 SGHAT, CDR2 FQNNGV. The chain's CDR3 is CASSTGTLKYNEQFF. DNA of the CDR3: TGTGCCAGCAGCACAGGGACCCTTAAGTACAATGAGCAGTTCTTC.

This clonotype was detected ten times or more. V and J are TRBV19 and TRBJ2-1; TRBD2 is a possible D gene (5 bases). The V gene lost 2 bases and the J gene lost 7 bases, with 15 bases spanning the gap. Germline-derived CDR1 and CDR2 are LNHDA and SQIVND (reference sequence). The CDR3 contains 15 residues. The CDR3 nucleotides are TGTGCCAGTAGTATATGGCGGGTCTACGGGAATGAGCAGTTCTTC. Protein sequence: CASSIWRVYGNEQFF.

This clonotype showed up many times. The chain links TRBV27 to TRBJ2-7; 9 bases agree with TRBD1. Germline V gene lookup returns CDR1 MNHEY and CDR2 SMNVEV (reference sequence). Trimming at V came to 5 bases and at J to 1 base, leaving 9 bases not matched to a gene. The CDR3 length is 16 residues. The CDR3 protein is CASSKLPGQGSYEQYF. As DNA, the CDR3 is TGTGCCAGCAGTAAACTTCCGGGACAGGGATCCTACGAGCAGTACTTC.

The V and J genes are TRBV20-1 and TRBJ1-5, with TRBD1 identical over 7 bases. The germline gives CDR1 DFQATT, CDR2 SNEGSKA (reference sequence). This CDR3 spans 13 amino acids. Trimming removed 1 base from V and 6 bases from J; junction bases left unmatched: 3. CDR3 nucleotides: TGCAGTGCTAGAGTCGCAGGGGGTCAGCCCCAGCATTTT. Protein: CSARVAGGQPQHF.

This clonotype was recorded many times. The chain carries TRBV28 and TRBJ2-7, with 12 bases fitting TRBD2. The CDR3 extends over 13 amino acids. Per the germline V gene, CDR1 is MDHEN and CDR2 is SYDVKM. V shed 8 bases, J shed 8 bases, and the junction held 7 bases outside the gene matches. CDR3 protein: CASARTSGKKQYF. In DNA, the CDR3 is TGTGCCAGCGCGAGGACTAGCGGGAAGAAGCAGTACTTC. The full variable domain, in which reference TRBV28 and TRBJ2-7 provide the parts outside the CDR3, is DVKVTQSSRYLVKRTGEKVFLECVQDMDHENMFWYRQDPGLGLRLIYFSYDVKMKEKGDIPEGYSVSREKKERFSLILESASTNQTSMYLCASARTSGKKQYFGPGTRLTVT.

This clonotype was picked up many times. J is TRBJ2-6 and V is TRBV2; D is ambiguous. The CDR3 has 17 amino acids. Trimming took 7 bases from V and 4 from J, leaving 20 bases between them. Germline CDR1 and CDR2: SNHLY and FYNNEI. CDR3 sequence: CASKGSRIPLGANVLTF. The CDR3 DNA follows: TGTGCCAGCAAGGGCAGCCGCATTCCACTCGGGGCCAACGTCCTGACTTTC.